These 2 T cell receptor beta chains were sequenced from one sample in a study of cytomegalovirus exposure and HLA in healthy donors. Primers: 60 Vbeta forward and 13 Jbeta reverse. Sequencing was performed with immunoSEQ multiplex PCR; in TCRdb, only in-frame clones are kept and a portion is missing. The data hold under 200,000 clones, with about 75% observed a single time. Specimen: PBMCs. These receptors were collected from a woman aged 45-60 years in good health and CMV-seropositive.

The V call is TRBV4-1, the J call TRBJ2-5, with TRBD2 matching 8 bases. This CDR3 is 15 amino acids long. The V gene's germline CDR1 is MGHRA and CDR2 YSYEKL. J lost 3 bases, V lost 1 base, and 4 bases had no gene match. CDR3 sequence (DNA): TGCGCCAGCAGCCAAGTTACTAGCGGAGAAGAGACCCAGTACTTC. The encoded protein is CASSQVTSGEETQYF.

In this sample, this clone turned up a few times. The DNA for the CDR3 is TGTGCCAGCAGCTTAGTCGACAGGGGGCTTAATTCACCCCTCCACTTT. It codes for CASSLVDRGLNSPLHF. V usage is TRBV11-3 and J usage is TRBJ1-6; 10 nucleotides agree with TRBD1. The ends lost 1 base at V and 6 bases at J; junction bases unmatched: 3. Per the germline V gene, CDR1 is SGHNT and CDR2 is YENEEA. The CDR3 has 16 amino acids.